These 26 T cell receptor beta chains came from one sample sequenced in a study of T-cell memory formation after mild COVID-19. TCRdb reprocessed the 5' RACE reads with MiXCR, giving one entry per CDR3 protein. The sample holds about 540,000 distinct CDR3 sequences, roughly 20% seen once. The sequenced material came from PBMCs or a T cell subset sorted from them (not recorded which). Every receptor here comes from an adult woman who had mild COVID-19 (a few samples of this study predate the infection). Cell type and time point are not known.

The chain uses TRBV9 and TRBJ2-7, with D unresolved. The CDR3 sequence is 15 residues long. From germline, CDR1 is SGDLS and CDR2 YYNGEE. Trimming pared 2 bases from V and 2 bases from J, leaving 14 bases between. DNA for the CDR3: TGTGCCAGCAGCGTGGAGAGAGGACCGACCTACGAGCAGTACTTC. Its translation is CASSVERGPTYEQYF.

The CDR3 nucleotides are TGTGCCAGCAGCCCGACGGAGCGGGCTCAAGAGACCCAGTACTTC. Amino acid sequence: CASSPTERAQETQYF. This chain connects TRBV7-2 to TRBJ2-5; possible D gene TRBD2, 6 bases. Trimming took off 5 bases at V and 2 bases at J, with 15 bases between the two ends. CDR1 is SGHTA, CDR2 FQGNSA, per germline. The CDR3 runs 15 residues. Looking up the rest from reference TRBV7-2 and TRBJ2-5 gives the full variable domain: GAGVSQSPSNKVTEKGKDVELRCDPISGHTALYWYRQSLGQGLEFLIYFQGNSAPDKSGLPSDRFSAERTGGSVSTLTIQRTQQEDSAVYLCASSPTERAQETQYFGPGTRLLVL.

The gene calls are TRBV20-1 and TRBJ2-5; TRBD2 matches at 11 bases. Germline CDR1 DFQATT, CDR2 SNEGSKA (reference sequence). This CDR3 has 16 amino acids. With 0 bases clipped from V and 0 bases from J, the junction kept 3 bases outside the gene matches. The CDR3 DNA is TGCAGTGCTAGAGAGGCTAGCGGGAGGTACCAAGAGACCCAGTACTTC. Translated, it gives CSAREASGRYQETQYF.

This clonotype was picked up a small number of times. CDR3 nucleotides: TGCAGCGTTTTACAGGGGGCTTATGGCTACACCTTC. Amino acid sequence: CSVLQGAYGYTF. This rearrangement joins TRBV29-1 to TRBJ1-2; 9 bases match TRBD1. Germline assignment: CDR1 SQVTM and CDR2 ANQGSEA. This CDR3 is 12 amino acids long. V lost 5 bases and J lost 5; bases outside the gene matches: 3.

The chain couples TRBV12-3 or TRBV12-4 to TRBJ2-1; TRBD2 matches 9 bases. The CDR3 contains 15 residues. V was pared by 5 bases and J by 3 bases, with 5 bases of the junction left unmatched. This CDR3 is CASSASGRFYNEQFF. CDR3 nucleotide sequence: TGTGCCAGCAGTGCAAGCGGGAGGTTCTACAATGAGCAGTTCTTC.

There are a few counts of this clonotype. The rearrangement links TRBV7-8 to TRBJ1-4; TRBD1 might be the D (5 bases). Germline V gene lookup returns CDR1 SGHVS and CDR2 FQNEAQ. This CDR3 is built from 14 residues. V was trimmed by 3 bases and J by 8 bases, leaving 13 bases between them. The CDR3 sequence is CASSFPLQGEKLFF. The CDR3 bases are TGTGCCAGCAGCTTTCCCCTCCAGGGCGAAAAACTGTTTTTT.

In its sample, this clonotype was seen a few times. The V gene is TRBV7-2, the J gene TRBJ2-1, with D hard to call. Trimming left V 1 base short and J 5 bases short, with 9 bases between. Per germline, CDR1 SGHTA and CDR2 FQGNSA. The CDR3 runs to 14 residues. CDR3 coding DNA: TGTGCCAGCAGCTTAGGGTCGGCCAACAATGAGCAGTTCTTC. Translating gives CASSLGSANNEQFF.

This clonotype has just a few counts. This chain links TRBV5-1 with TRBJ2-1; D tentatively reads TRBD1 or TRBD2 (5 bases each). Per the germline V gene, CDR1 is SGHRS and CDR2 is YFSETQ. The CDR3 extends over 10 amino acids. V lost 7 bases, J lost 9 bases, and 8 bases lay in between. CDR3 amino acids: CASGDGEQFF. DNA of the CDR3: TGCGCCAGCGGGGACGGTGAGCAGTTCTTC.

J is TRBJ2-1 and V is TRBV9, with 8 bases aligning to TRBD2. Germline CDR1 SGDLS, CDR2 YYNGEE. J lost 10 bases, V lost 2 bases, and 8 bases had no gene match. The CDR3 has 14 amino acids. The CDR3 DNA reads as TGTGCCAGCAGCGTCACGGGGGGGCCGGGAGAGCAGTTCTTC. This codes for CASSVTGGPGEQFF.

This rearrangement joins TRBV19 to TRBJ2-1; D possibly corresponds to TRBD2 (6 bases). V was clipped by 6 bases and J by 0 bases, with 12 bases between them. Germline V lookup: CDR1 LNHDA, CDR2 SQIVND (reference sequence). The CDR3 is 15 amino acids. The CDR3 reads CASREGGSSYNEQFF. The CDR3 DNA sequence: TGTGCCAGTAGGGAGGGCGGCAGCTCCTACAATGAGCAGTTCTTC.

This clonotype has ten or more counts. The rearrangement joins TRBV29-1 to TRBJ2-4; 12 bases agree with TRBD1. Germline V gives CDR1 SQVTM, CDR2 ANQGSEA. The junction had 14 bases not matched to a gene; V was cut back by 6 bases and J by 2 bases. The CDR3 spans 18 residues. The CDR3 reads CSVPPLPGQGAPKNIQYF. CDR3 coding DNA: TGCAGCGTCCCACCCCTCCCGGGACAGGGGGCACCCAAAAACATTCAGTACTTC.

This clonotype appeared a few times. This chain joins TRBV7-6 and TRBJ2-6; D not resolved. The CDR3 has 13 amino acids. CDR1 and CDR2 (germline): SGHVS, FNYEAQ. V lost 4 bases, J lost 4 bases, and 5 bases lay in between. The CDR3 sequence: CASSSRGANVLTF. As DNA, the CDR3 is TGTGCCAGCAGCTCCCGGGGGGCCAACGTCCTGACTTTC.

This clonotype appeared a few times. The V gene is TRBV7-9, the J gene TRBJ2-2; 7 bases align to TRBD1. The V gene's germline CDR1 is SEHNR and CDR2 FQNEAQ (reference sequence). The J segment lost 0 bases and the V segment lost 4 bases, leaving 5 bases of the junction unmatched. The CDR3 is made up of 16 amino acids. The CDR3 DNA is TGTGCCAGCAGCTCTCCGGGACAGACGAACACCGGGGAGCTGTTTTTT. As protein: CASSSPGQTNTGELFF.

This chain connects TRBV28 to TRBJ1-5; no reliable D call. This CDR3 is 11 amino acids long. The germline gives CDR1 MDHEN, CDR2 SYDVKM. V lost 6 bases to trimming and J lost 7 bases, with 7 bases between them. The CDR3 here is CASRGDQPQHF. Written as DNA, the CDR3 is TGTGCCAGCAGGGGAGACCAGCCCCAGCATTTT.

This clonotype was observed a handful of times. The rearrangement joins TRBV24-1 to TRBJ2-5; D gene ambiguous. The CDR3 runs to 13 residues. Trimming removed 2 bases at V and 1 base at J, with 4 bases between. Per the germline V gene, CDR1 is KGHDR and CDR2 is SFDVKD. The CDR3 sequence is CATSDWPQETQYF. The CDR3 DNA reads as TGTGCCACCAGTGATTGGCCCCAAGAGACCCAGTACTTC.

This clonotype turned up a few times. The rearrangement links TRBV29-1 to TRBJ1-1; 7 bases fit TRBD1. The CDR3 length is 13 residues. Trimming took 4 bases from V and 1 from J; bases not matched to a gene: 3. Germline V gene lookup returns CDR1 SQVTM and CDR2 ANQGSEA. CDR3: CSVVTGPNTEAFF. CDR3 coding DNA: TGCAGCGTTGTGACAGGGCCGAACACTGAAGCTTTCTTT.

The rearrangement joins TRBV10-3 to TRBJ2-1; D uncertain. The CDR3 is 13 amino acids. Trimming stripped 0 bases from V and 9 bases from J, with 9 bases between. Germline-derived CDR1 and CDR2 are ENHRY and SYGVKD. Written as DNA, the CDR3 is TGTGCCATCAGTGAGTCTGGCCACGGTGAGCAGTTCTTC. Its protein product is CAISESGHGEQFF.

The chain recombines TRBV29-1 with TRBJ1-2; perhaps TRBD1 as D (5 bases). The germline V gene encodes CDR1 SQVTM and CDR2 ANQGSEA. The CDR3 totals 18 residues. The V end lost 3 bases, the J end lost 0 bases, and 23 bases lay between the germline ends. The CDR3 nucleotides read TGCAGCGTTGACGGACCAAAGGGTGATTGGGGGGCTAACTATGGCTACACCTTC. It codes for CSVDGPKGDWGANYGYTF.

This clonotype showed up just a few times. As DNA, the CDR3 is TGTGCCAGCACCACACGGACAGGGGGTAGCTATGGCTACACCTTC. It is translated as CASTTRTGGSYGYTF. The chain couples TRBV12-3 or TRBV12-4 to TRBJ1-2; 10 positions match TRBD1. There are 15 residues in the CDR3. V was clipped by 7 bases and J by 4 bases; unmatched bases: 9.

The chain joins TRBV5-8 to TRBJ2-1; no clear D. The germline V gene has CDR1 SGHTS and CDR2 YDEGEE. This CDR3 has 14 residues. The V gene lost 1 base and the J gene lost 2 bases, with 7 bases spanning the gap. CDR3 coding DNA: TGTGCCAGCAGCTTGAGCCGGACCTACAATGAGCAGTTCTTC. Protein: CASSLSRTYNEQFF. Combining the CDR3 with reference TRBV5-8 and TRBJ2-1 gives the whole variable domain EAGVTQSPTHLIKTRGQQATLRCSPISGHTSVYWYQQALGLGLQFLLWYDEGEERNRGNFPPRFSGRQFPNYSSELNVNALELEDSALYLCASSLSRTYNEQFFGPGTRLTVL.

The chain carries TRBV4-1 and TRBJ1-5; TRBD1 aligns across 12 bases. The J segment lost 6 bases and the V segment lost 0 bases, leaving 6 bases of the junction unmatched. The CDR3 is 17 residues long. The germline CDR1 and CDR2 sequences are MGHRA and YSYEKL. CDR3 DNA sequence: TGCGCCAGCAGCCAAGATCCCGGGACAGGGGGCAGTCAGCCCCAGCATTTT. Translating gives CASSQDPGTGGSQPQHF.

This clonotype has just a few counts. The chain joins TRBV9 to TRBJ2-3; D call uncertain. The CDR3 sequence is 14 residues long. V gave up 0 bases and J gave up 8 bases, with 13 bases separating them. Germline V lookup: CDR1 SGDLS, CDR2 YYNGEE. The CDR3 sequence: CASSVEGGVGTQYF. The CDR3 DNA sequence: TGTGCCAGCAGCGTAGAAGGCGGTGTAGGTACGCAGTATTTT.

This clonotype was recorded a few times. J is TRBJ2-3 and V is TRBV6-1; 11 nucleotides align to TRBD2. V lost 2 bases to trimming and J lost 0 bases; unmatched junction nucleotides: 16. This CDR3 has 21 residues. Per germline, CDR1 MNHNS and CDR2 SASEGT. CDR3 nucleotides: TGTGCCAGCAGTGAACGTGGATGGGGTACTAGCGGGAGATCTAGCACAGATACGCAGTATTTT. Translation: CASSERGWGTSGRSSTDTQYF.

The chain is built from TRBV7-6 and TRBJ2-2, with a weak D call TRBD1 (5 bases). The germline gives CDR1 SGHVS, CDR2 FNYEAQ. CDR3 size: 13 residues. The V gene lost 6 bases and the J gene lost 6 bases, with 11 bases spanning the gap. The CDR3 coding sequence is TGTGCCAGCAGAGCCAGGGCGGCCGGGGAGCTGTTTTTT. It yields the protein CASRARAAGELFF.

V gene TRBV14 combines with J gene TRBJ1-3; D might be TRBD1 (6 bases). Looked up from germline, CDR1 is SGHDN and CDR2 is FVKESK. Deletions cut 4 bases from V and 2 bases from J, with 12 bases between. The CDR3 has 15 residues. CDR3 region: CASSRVQGAGNTIYF. The CDR3 nucleotides read TGTGCCAGCAGCCGAGTACAGGGAGCTGGAAACACCATATATTTT.

V and J are TRBV20-1 and TRBJ1-2; the D gene is possibly TRBD1 (5 bases). Germline-derived CDR1 and CDR2 are DFQATT and SNEGSKA (reference sequence). CDR3 length: 14 amino acids. Trimming took off 3 bases at V and 2 bases at J, with 13 bases between the two ends. Here the CDR3 DNA reads TGCAGTGCTAGGCCCGACAGATTCAACTATGGCTACACCTTC. Protein: CSARPDRFNYGYTF.